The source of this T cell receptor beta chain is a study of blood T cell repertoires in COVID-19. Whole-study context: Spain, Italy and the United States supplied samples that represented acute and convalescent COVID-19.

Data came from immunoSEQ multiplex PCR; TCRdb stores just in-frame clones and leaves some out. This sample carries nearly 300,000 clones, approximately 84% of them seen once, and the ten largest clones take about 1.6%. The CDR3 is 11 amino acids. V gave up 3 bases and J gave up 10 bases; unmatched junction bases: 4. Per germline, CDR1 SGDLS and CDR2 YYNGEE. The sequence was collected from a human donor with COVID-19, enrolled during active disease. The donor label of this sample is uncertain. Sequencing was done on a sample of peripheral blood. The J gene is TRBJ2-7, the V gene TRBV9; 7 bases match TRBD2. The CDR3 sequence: CASSERDVQYF. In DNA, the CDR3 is TGTGCCAGCAGCGAGCGGGACGTCCAGTACTTC.